The entry below gives a single T cell receptor beta chain sequence along with its context. Antigen unknown. The data were taken from a study of T cells in Graves' hyperthyroidism and ophthalmopathy. Overall study findings and caveats: Stable hyperthyroidism and ophthalmopathy were separated using 13 V-J signatures. Median prediction lead before ophthalmopathy onset was roughly 6 months with the model.

TCR beta CDR3 region amplification was performed from RNA transcripts. With the HTBI primer set, the TCR CDR3 went through a first round of RT-PCR. Each CDR3 protein is one row after TCRdb ran MiXCR on the multiplex PCR reads. The sample contains just over 550,000 distinct CDR3 sequences, under 60% of which appear only once. Patients aged 18 to 65 had newly diagnosed hyperthyroidism of under 2 months' duration. For the diagnoses, clinical symptoms, serum thyroxine and TRAb, thyroid ultrasound and orbital computed tomography were used. Per the germline V gene, CDR1 is LNHDA and CDR2 is SQIVND (reference sequence). The CDR3 totals 20 residues. The V end lost 4 bases, the J end lost 2 bases, and 24 bases lay between the germline ends.

The sequencing sample was made of peripheral blood or thyroid tissue (not recorded which). This chain uses TRBV19 with TRBJ2-6, with D perhaps matching TRBD1 (6 bases). This TCR derives from a woman between 18 and 29 years old with Graves' hyperthyroidism. CDR3 sequence reads: CASSTTNRQVGEPGANVLTF. In nucleotides, the CDR3 is TGTGCCAGTAGTACCACCAACCGACAGGTCGGCGAGCCTGGGGCCAACGTCCTGACTTTC. Complete variable domain (other parts from reference TRBV19 and TRBJ2-6): DGGITQSPKYLFRKEGQNVTLSCEQNLNHDAMYWYRQDPGQGLRLIYYSQIVNDFQKGDIAEGYSVSREKKESFPLTVTSAQKNPTAFYLCASSTTNRQVGEPGANVLTFGAGSRLTVL.